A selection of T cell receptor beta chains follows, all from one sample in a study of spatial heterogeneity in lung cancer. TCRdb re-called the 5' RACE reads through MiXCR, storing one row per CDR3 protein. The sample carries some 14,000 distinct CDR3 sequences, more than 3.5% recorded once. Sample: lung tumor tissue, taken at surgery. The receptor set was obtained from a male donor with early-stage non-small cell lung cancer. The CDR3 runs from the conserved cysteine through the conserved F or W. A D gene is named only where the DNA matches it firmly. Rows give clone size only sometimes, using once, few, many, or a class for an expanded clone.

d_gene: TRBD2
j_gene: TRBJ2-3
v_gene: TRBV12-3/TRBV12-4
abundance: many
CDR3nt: TGTGCCAGCAGGACTAGCGGGGACGGGGCGGATACGCAGTATTTT
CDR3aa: CASRTSGDGADTQYF

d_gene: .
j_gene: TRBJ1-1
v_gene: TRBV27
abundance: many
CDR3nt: TGTGCCAGCAGTTTGGGGCGGCGGATGAACACTGAAGCTTTCTTT
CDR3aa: CASSLGRRMNTEAFF

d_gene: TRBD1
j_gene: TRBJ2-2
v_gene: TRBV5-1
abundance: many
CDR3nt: TGCGCCAGCAGCGGGGGACAGGGCAGCGTGGGGGAGCTGTTTTTT
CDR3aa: CASSGGQGSVGELFF

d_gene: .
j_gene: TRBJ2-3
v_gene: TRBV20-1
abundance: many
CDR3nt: TGCAGTGCTAGCAGCACAGATACGCAGTATTTT
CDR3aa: CSASSTDTQYF

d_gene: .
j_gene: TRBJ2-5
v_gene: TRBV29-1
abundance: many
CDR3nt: TGCAGCGTAGTAGTGGTGGGCGAGACCCAGTACTTC
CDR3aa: CSVVVVGETQYF

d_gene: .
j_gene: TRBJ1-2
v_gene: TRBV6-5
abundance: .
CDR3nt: TGTGCCAGCAAGGCCGGGCCCTCCCCTGGCGACACCTTC
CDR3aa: CASKAGPSPGDTF

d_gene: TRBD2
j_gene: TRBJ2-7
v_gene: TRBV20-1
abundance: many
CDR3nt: TGCAGTGCATCCCGGACTAGCGGGATTTGTCCCTACGAGCAGTACTTC
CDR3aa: CSASRTSGICPYEQYF

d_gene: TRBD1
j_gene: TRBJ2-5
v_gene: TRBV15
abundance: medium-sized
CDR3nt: TGTGCCACCAGCAGGGGAACAGGAGGGACAGGGAAAGAGACCCAGTACTTC
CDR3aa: CATSRGTGGTGKETQYF

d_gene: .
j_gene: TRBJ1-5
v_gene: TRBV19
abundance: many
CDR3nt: TGTGCCAGTTCGAACAGTCAGAATCAGCCCCAGCATTTT
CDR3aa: CASSNSQNQPQHF

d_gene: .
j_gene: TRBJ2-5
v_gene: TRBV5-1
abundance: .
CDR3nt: TGCGCCAGCAGCTTGGAGACATCGGGCTTCCCAGAGACCCAGTACTTC
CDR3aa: CASSLETSGFPETQYF

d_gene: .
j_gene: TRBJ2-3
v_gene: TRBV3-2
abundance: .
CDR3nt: TGTGCCAGCAGCCAGACTAGCGGGGGCACAGATACGCAGTATTTT
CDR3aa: CASSQTSGGTDTQYF

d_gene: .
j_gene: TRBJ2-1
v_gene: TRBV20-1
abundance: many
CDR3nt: TGCAGTGCCAGGAAGGGTCCCCACAATGAGCAGTTCTTC
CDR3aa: CSARKGPHNEQFF

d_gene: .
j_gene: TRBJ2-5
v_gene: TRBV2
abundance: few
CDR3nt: TGTGCCAGCAGTGAAGGACTCGACAGGTTCCAAGAGACCCAGTACTTC
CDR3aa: CASSEGLDRFQETQYF

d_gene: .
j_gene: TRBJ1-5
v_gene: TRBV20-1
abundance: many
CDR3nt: TGCAGTGCCACCGGGACCGTCGATCAGCCCCAGCATTTT
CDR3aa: CSATGTVDQPQHF

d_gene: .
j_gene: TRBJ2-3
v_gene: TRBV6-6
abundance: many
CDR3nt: TGTGCCAGCAGTTACGGCCCTGATACGCAGTATTTT
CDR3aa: CASSYGPDTQYF

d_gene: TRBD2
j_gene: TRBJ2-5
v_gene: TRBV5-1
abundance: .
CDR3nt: TGCGCCAGCAGCCGGGGGACTAGCGCACAAGAGACCCAGTACTTC
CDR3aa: CASSRGTSAQETQYF

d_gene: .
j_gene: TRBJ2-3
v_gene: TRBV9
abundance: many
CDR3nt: TGTGCCAGCAGCGTAGGGGACTTTAGCACAGATACGCAGTATTTT
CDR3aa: CASSVGDFSTDTQYF

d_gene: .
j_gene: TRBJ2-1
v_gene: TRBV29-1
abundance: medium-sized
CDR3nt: TGCAGCGTTCTACGGGACTACAATGAGCAGTTCTTC
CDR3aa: CSVLRDYNEQFF

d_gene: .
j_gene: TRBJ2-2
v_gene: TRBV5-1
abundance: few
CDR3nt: TGCGCCAGCATGCAGAACACCGGGGAGCTGTTTTTT
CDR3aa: CASMQNTGELFF

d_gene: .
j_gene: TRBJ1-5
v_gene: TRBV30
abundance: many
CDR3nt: TGTGCCTGTTCCGAGGGCGGGAGCAATCAGCCCCAGCATTTT
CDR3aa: CACSEGGSNQPQHF

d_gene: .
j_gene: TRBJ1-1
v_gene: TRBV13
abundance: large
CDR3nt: TGTGCCAGCAGCCCTAACAGGGACACTGAAGCTTTCTTT
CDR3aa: CASSPNRDTEAFF

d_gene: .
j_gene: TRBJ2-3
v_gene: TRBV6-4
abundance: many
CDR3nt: TGTGCCAGCAGTGACTCCATGACAGATACGCAGTATTTT
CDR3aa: CASSDSMTDTQYF

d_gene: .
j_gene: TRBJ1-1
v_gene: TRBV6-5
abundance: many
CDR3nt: TGTGCCAGCAGTTACTCGCGACAGAGGAACACTGAAGCTTTCTTT
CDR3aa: CASSYSRQRNTEAFF

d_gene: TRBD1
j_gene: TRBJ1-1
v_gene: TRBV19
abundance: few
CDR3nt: TGTGCCAGTAGTATCCGACAGGGCTGGAACACTGAAGCTTTCTTT
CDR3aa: CASSIRQGWNTEAFF

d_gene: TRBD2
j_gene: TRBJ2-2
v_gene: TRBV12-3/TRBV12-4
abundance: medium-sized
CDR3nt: TGTGCCAGCAGACTAGCGGGAGGTGCGAACACCGGGGAGCTGTTTTTT
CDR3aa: CASRLAGGANTGELFF